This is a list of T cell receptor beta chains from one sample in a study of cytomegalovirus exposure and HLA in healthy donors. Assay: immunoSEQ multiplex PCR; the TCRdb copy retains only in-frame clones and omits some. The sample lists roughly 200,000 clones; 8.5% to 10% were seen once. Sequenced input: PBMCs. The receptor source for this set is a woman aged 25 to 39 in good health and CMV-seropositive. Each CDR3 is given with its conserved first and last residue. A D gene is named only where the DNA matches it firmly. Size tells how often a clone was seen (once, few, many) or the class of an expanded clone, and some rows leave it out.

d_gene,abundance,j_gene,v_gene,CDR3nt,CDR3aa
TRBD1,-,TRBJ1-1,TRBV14,TGTGCCAGCAGCCTTTGGACAGGGCCTGAAGCTTTCTTT,CASSLWTGPEAFF
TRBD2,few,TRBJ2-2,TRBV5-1,TGCGCCAGCAGCTTGGCGTCTAGCGGGAACACCGGGGAGCTGTTTTTT,CASSLASSGNTGELFF
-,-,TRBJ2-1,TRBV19,-,CASSGGDFGNEQFF
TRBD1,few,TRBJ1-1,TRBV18,TGTGCCAGCTCAGGACAGGGCCTGAACACTGAAGCTTTCTTT,CASSGQGLNTEAFF
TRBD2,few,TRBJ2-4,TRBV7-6,TGTGCCAGCAGCCCCGGGACTAGCGGGACCAAAAACATTCAGTACTTC,CASSPGTSGTKNIQYF
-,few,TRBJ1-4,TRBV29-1,TGCAGCGTGTTTACAGGGAACGAAAAACTGTTTTTT,CSVFTGNEKLFF
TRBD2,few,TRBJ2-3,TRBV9,TGTGCCAGCAACAGGGGACTAGCGGGAGGGCAAGATACGCAGTATTTT,CASNRGLAGGQDTQYF
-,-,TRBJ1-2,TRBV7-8,TGTGCCAGCAGCTTAGCCAAGACAACTAACTATGGCTACACCTTC,CASSLAKTTNYGYTF
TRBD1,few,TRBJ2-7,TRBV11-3,TGTGCCAGCAGCTTACAAACTCAGGGGGCCCAGTACTTC,CASSLQTQGAQYF
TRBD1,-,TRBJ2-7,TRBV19,TGTGCCAGTAGTCCAGCGGGACAGGGCTCCTACGAGCAGTACTTC,CASSPAGQGSYEQYF
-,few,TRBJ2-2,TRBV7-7,TGTGCCAGCAGCTTCGGAATCAACCCGGGGGGGGAGCTGTTTTTT,CASSFGINPGGELFF
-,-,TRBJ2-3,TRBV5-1,TGCGCCAGCAGCTTGGATTATAGCACAGATACGCAGTATTTT,CASSLDYSTDTQYF
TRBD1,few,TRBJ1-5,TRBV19,TGTGCCAGTAGTTGGTGGACAGGGCTCAATCAGCCCCAGCATTTT,CASSWWTGLNQPQHF
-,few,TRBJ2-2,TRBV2,TGTGCCAGCAGGAGTGATTACACCGGGGAGCTGTTTTTT,CASRSDYTGELFF
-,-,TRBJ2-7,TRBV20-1,TGCAGTGTGCCGAGGGCGCACGAGCAGTACTTC,CSVPRAHEQYF
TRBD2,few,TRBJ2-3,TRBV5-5,TGTGCCAGCAGCTGGGGATTAGCGGGAGCGCCGGTAGATACGCAGTATTTT,CASSWGLAGAPVDTQYF
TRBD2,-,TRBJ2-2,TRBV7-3,TGTGCCAGCAGCGCCCAGGCTAGCGGGAGGGTGACCGGGGAGCTGTTTTTT,CASSAQASGRVTGELFF
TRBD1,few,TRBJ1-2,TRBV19,TGTGCCAGTAGTACAACAGGGGGCGCCGGTGGCTACACCTTC,CASSTTGGAGGYTF
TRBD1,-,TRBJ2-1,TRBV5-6,TGTGCCAGCAGCTTGCATTGGACAGGGTTGGTTCAGTACAATGAGCAGTTCTTC,CASSLHWTGLVQYNEQFF
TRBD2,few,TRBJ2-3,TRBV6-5,TGTGCCAGCAGTTACTCCACCCTAGCGGGCGCAGATACGCAGTATTTT,CASSYSTLAGADTQYF
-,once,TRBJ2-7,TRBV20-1,TGCAGTGCTAGACGTGGCTCCGAGCAGTACTTC,CSARRGSEQYF
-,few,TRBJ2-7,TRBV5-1,TGCGCCAGCAGCTTGGGAGGGGGTCCGGACGAGCAGTACTTC,CASSLGGGPDEQYF
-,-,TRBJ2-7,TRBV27,TGTGCCAGCAGTTTCGGGACTGCCTCCTACGAGCAGTACTTC,CASSFGTASYEQYF
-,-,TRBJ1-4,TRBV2,TGTGCCAGCAGTGATGGACTCCCAACTAATGAAAAACTGTTTTTT,CASSDGLPTNEKLFF
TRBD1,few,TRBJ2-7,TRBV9,TGTGCCAGCAGCGCGGGACAGGCCTACGAGCAGTACTTC,CASSAGQAYEQYF
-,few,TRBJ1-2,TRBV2,TGTGCCAGCGGAGACAGGCCCTATGGCTACACCTTC,CASGDRPYGYTF
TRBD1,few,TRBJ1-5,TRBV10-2,TGCGCCAGCAGTGAGTCGAAATTAACAGGGGCTAGCAATCAGCCCCAGCATTTT,CASSESKLTGASNQPQHF
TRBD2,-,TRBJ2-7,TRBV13,TGTGCCAGCAGCTCCCCAACTAGCGGGAGATCCCACGAGCAGTACTTC,CASSSPTSGRSHEQYF
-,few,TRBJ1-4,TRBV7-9,TGTGCCAGCAGCTTACCGAGGTTAAGCGGCGGAAAACTGTTTTTT,CASSLPRLSGGKLFF
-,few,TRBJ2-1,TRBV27,TGTGCCAGCAGGCGGTTGGTCAATGAGCAGTTCTTC,CASRRLVNEQFF
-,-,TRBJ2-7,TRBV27,TGTGCCAGCAGCTCACCGGCCAGAGGGAGAAGCGAGCAGTACTTC,CASSSPARGRSEQYF
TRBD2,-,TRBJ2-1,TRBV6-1,TGTGCCAGCAGTGAAGCAGGCACTAGCGGGAGGACCTACAATGAGCAGTTCTTC,CASSEAGTSGRTYNEQFF
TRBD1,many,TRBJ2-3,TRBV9,TGTGCCAGCAGCGTAGGTGGGACAGGGGGTCCAGCGGCAGATACGCAGTATTTT,CASSVGGTGGPAADTQYF
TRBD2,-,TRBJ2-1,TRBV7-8,TGTGCCAGCAGCCTGCGGACTAGCGGGTCTCTTTACAATGAGCAGTTCTTC,CASSLRTSGSLYNEQFF
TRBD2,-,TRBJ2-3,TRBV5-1,TGCGCCAGCAGCTACCGGACTAGCGGCACAGATACGCAGTATTTT,CASSYRTSGTDTQYF
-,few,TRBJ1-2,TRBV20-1,TGCAGTGCTAGTTCTTACAGTGGCTACACCTTC,CSASSYSGYTF
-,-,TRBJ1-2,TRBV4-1,TGCGCCAGCAGCCAAGGAGAGACGGAGGATTATGGCTACACCTTC,CASSQGETEDYGYTF
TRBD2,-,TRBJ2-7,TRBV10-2,TGCGCCAGCAGTCTAGCGGGAGAGGGAGAGCAGTACTTC,CASSLAGEGEQYF
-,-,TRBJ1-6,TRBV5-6,TGTGCCAGCAGCTTGAACGTAGGGGGGGCCCTCCACTTT,CASSLNVGGALHF
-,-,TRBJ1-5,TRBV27,TGTGCCAGCAGTTGGGCAGGGGCGGCCAGCAATCAGCCCCAGCATTTT,CASSWAGAASNQPQHF
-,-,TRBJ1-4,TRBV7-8,TGTGCCAGCAGCCCCCGTAGGAGTTATAATGAAAAACTGTTTTTT,CASSPRRSYNEKLFF
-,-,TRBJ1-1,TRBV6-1,TGTGCCAGCAGTGAGGGGGGGTCTGAAGCTTTCTTT,CASSEGGSEAFF
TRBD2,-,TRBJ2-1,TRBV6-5,TGTGCCAGCAGCCGGCTCAGCGGGGAGGTTCCTGAGCAGTTCTTC,CASSRLSGEVPEQFF
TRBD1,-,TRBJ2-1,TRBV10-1,TGCGCCAGCAGTGAGTCAGTCAGGGGGTCCTACAATGAGCAGTTCTTC,CASSESVRGSYNEQFF
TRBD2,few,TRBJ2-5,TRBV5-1,TGCGCCAGCAGCAGGGGACTAGCGGGAGGCAGGGAGACCCAGTACTTC,CASSRGLAGGRETQYF